This T cell receptor beta chain was retrieved from a study of blood T cell repertoires in COVID-19. At the level of the study: Specimens from acute and convalescent COVID-19 originated in the United States, Italy and Spain. PBMCs, B-cell-depleted T cells, or T cells provided the cDNA or gDNA that made up the material.

Authors' analysis steps: Reference gene primer amplification gave nucleated cell count estimates. Assay used: immunoSEQ multiplex PCR; TCRdb lists only in-frame clones, some missing. V, J and clone size derive from that table, while D and trimming were established from the DNA sequence. The table has roughly 57,000 clones, 80% to 90% seen once. The CDR3 spans 14 residues. Germline V CDR1 and CDR2: SGHTA, FQGNSA. V dropped 5 bases and J dropped 2 bases, with 11 bases sitting between them. This TCR came from a human donor in a cohort sampled during active COVID-19. Sequencing was done on a sample of peripheral blood. The J gene is TRBJ2-3, the V gene TRBV7-2; a weak D match, TRBD1 (5 bases). The CDR3 region has the DNA TGTGCCAGCAGCCTCGACAGAAACACAGATACGCAGTATTTT. Its protein is CASSLDRNTDTQYF.